Each of the 2 T cell receptor beta chains below was sequenced from the same sample in a study of response to subunit inactivated influenza vaccine. One entry per CDR3 protein, called by TCRdb with MiXCR from the RT-PCR reads. The sample lists about 540,000 distinct CDR3 sequences; roughly 25% were seen once. These data were likewise used in another study, on T cells expressing NK-cell markers. This second study says: The cDNA for TCR beta came from 5'RACE template switching with UMIs.

The sample was CD4+ T cells sorted from PBMCs, taken approximately 13 days after vaccination. The receptors here all came from a man in his fifties who received an inactivated influenza vaccine.

This sequence joins TRBV12-3 or TRBV12-4 and TRBJ2-1; a possible D gene is TRBD1 (5 bases). CDR3 size: 14 residues. Trimming cost V 2 bases and J 9 bases, with 14 bases left between them. DNA of the CDR3: TGTGCCAGCAGTTTAAAAGGGGCCCGGAGTGAGCAGTTCTTC. Translating it yields CASSLKGARSEQFF.

The chain carries TRBV6-5 and TRBJ2-7, with 7 positions matching TRBD2. J lost 3 bases, V lost 2 bases, and 1 base had no gene match. Germline loops: CDR1 MNHEY, CDR2 SVGAGI. The CDR3 is 13 amino acids. The CDR3 DNA reads as TGTGCCAGCAGTTACGGCGGGAGCTACGAGCAGTACTTC. The encoded protein is CASSYGGSYEQYF.